This TCR beta chain was identified during a study of sequential checkpoint blockade in melanoma. Assay: immunoSEQ multiplex PCR; the TCRdb copy retains only in-frame clones and omits some. The table includes some 6,900 clones, over 45% detected once. Stated treatment: randomized to nivolumab then ipilimumab (arm A) or the reverse (arm B). Sorted cells were live CD3+CD8+, lacking CD19 and CD56, from PBMCs. Germline CDR1 is SGHRS and CDR2 is YFSETQ. CDR3 length: 15 amino acids. Trimming cost V 4 bases and J 0 bases, with 11 bases left between them. The gene calls are TRBV5-1 and TRBJ1-3; no clear D. The specimen comprised CD8+ T cells sorted from blood (inferred from file names), sampled from a patient given nivolumab and ipilimumab in sequence. The receptor comes from a human donor with melanoma. CDR3 DNA sequence: TGCGCCAGCAGCCCGCGTCCTAGCTCTGGAAACACCATATATTTT. It encodes CASSPRPSSGNTIYF.